A selection of T cell receptor beta chains follows, all from one sample in a study of shared clonotypes between healthy human individuals. The protocol was immunoSEQ multiplex PCR, while the TCRdb copy is restricted to in-frame clones and leaves out a portion. The sample holds 2 million to 2.5 million clones, roughly 94% seen once. Specimen: naive CD4+ T cells sorted from blood. Receptor source: a man between 18 and 35 years old in good health. The CDR3 runs from the conserved cysteine through the conserved F or W. D genes are given only for firm matches. Rows may omit the clone size; those that give it use once, few, many or a size class.

14 | TRBJ1-4 | TRBD1 | TRBV19 | NA | CASSSTGTNEKLFF | TGTGCCAGTAGTTCGACAGGGACCAATGAAAAACTGTTTTTT
14 | TRBJ1-2 | NA | TRBV6-4 | NA | CASSATQGGYGYTF | TGTGCCAGCAGTGCAACCCAGGGTGGTTATGGCTACACCTTC
14 | TRBJ2-1 | TRBD1 | TRBV6-5 | NA | CASSPDRDRNEQFF | TGTGCCAGCAGTCCCGACAGGGATAGGAATGAGCAGTTCTTC
14 | TRBJ2-7 | NA | TRBV2 | NA | CASSVGGRSYEQYF | TGTGCCAGCAGTGTGGGGGGCCGCTCCTACGAGCAGTACTTC
11 | TRBJ1-2 | NA | TRBV30 | NA | CARRVNYGYTF | TGTGCCCGGCGGGTAAACTATGGCTACACCTTC
15 | TRBJ2-7 | NA | TRBV4-3 | NA | CASSQLIGGIGEQYF | TGCGCCAGCAGCCAATTGATTGGAGGGATCGGCGAGCAGTACTTC
17 | TRBJ1-5 | NA | TRBV7-2 | once | CASSFLQRGSGNQPQHF | TGTGCCAGCAGCTTCCTGCAGAGAGGTAGTGGCAATCAGCCCCAGCATTTT
15 | TRBJ1-3 | NA | TRBV6-5 | NA | CASSYSGANGNTIYF | TGTGCCAGCAGTTACTCGGGGGCAAATGGAAACACCATATATTTT
13 | TRBJ1-2 | NA | TRBV4-3 | NA | CASSHETGNGYTF | TGCGCCAGCAGCCATGAAACAGGGAATGGCTACACCTTC
14 | TRBJ2-2 | NA | TRBV5-3 | NA | CARSLNLNTGELFF | TGTGCCAGAAGCTTGAACCTGAACACCGGGGAGCTGTTTTTT
14 | TRBJ2-1 | NA | TRBV7-9 | NA | CASNGRGGHNEQFF | TGTGCCAGCAATGGCAGGGGAGGTCACAATGAGCAGTTCTTC
23 | TRBJ2-7 | TRBD1 | TRBV5-1 | NA | CASSLVNSDRGYEFRVHSYEQYF | TGCGCCAGCAGCTTGGTAAATTCGGACAGGGGATACGAGTTTAGAGTTCACTCCTACGAGCAGTACTTC
14 | TRBJ2-5 | NA | TRBV6-6 | NA | CASSQMVGGETQYF | TGTGCCAGCAGCCAAATGGTGGGGGGAGAGACCCAGTACTTC
15 | TRBJ1-2 | NA | TRBV5-4 | NA | CANQTFPGEFYGYTF | TGTGCCAATCAGACTTTCCCCGGGGAGTTCTATGGCTACACCTTC
14 | TRBJ1-6 | NA | TRBV7-9 | NA | CASSPYTNNSPLHF | TGTGCCAGCAGCCCCTACACCAATAATTCACCCCTCCACTTT
13 | TRBJ1-1 | NA | TRBV6-1 | NA | CASSEVRDTEAFF | TGTGCCAGCAGTGAAGTCAGGGACACTGAAGCTTTCTTT
15 | TRBJ1-5 | TRBD1 | TRBV4-1 | NA | CASSLPDREGQPQHF | TGCGCCAGCAGCCTCCCGGACAGGGAGGGTCAGCCCCAGCATTTT
12 | TRBJ2-5 | NA | TRBV7-9 | once | CASSLDVETQYF | TGTGCCAGCAGTCTGGATGTGGAAACCCAGTACTTC
15 | TRBJ1-3 | NA | TRBV4-3 | NA | CASSQDRARLNTIYF | TGCGCCAGCAGCCAAGATCGGGCCAGGCTAAACACCATATATTTT
15 | TRBJ2-1 | TRBD2 | TRBV6-6 | NA | CASSYRGLANNEQFF | TGTGCCAGCAGCTATAGGGGACTAGCGAACAATGAGCAGTTCTTC
18 | TRBJ2-3 | TRBD2 | TRBV5-1 | NA | CASSLEGLVLVPTDTQYF | TGCGCCAGCAGCTTGGAGGGACTAGTCCTCGTACCCACAGATACGCAGTATTTT
15 | TRBJ1-1 | TRBD1 | TRBV6-6 | many | CASSYKGQGETEAFF | TGTGCCAGCAGTTACAAGGGACAGGGGGAGACTGAAGCTTTCTTT
15 | TRBJ1-1 | TRBD1 | TRBV19 | NA | CASTPMGQGGTEAFF | TGTGCCAGTACCCCAATGGGACAGGGTGGCACTGAAGCTTTCTTT
12 | TRBJ1-1 | NA | TRBV30 | NA | CAWSSYGTSAFF | TGTGCCTGGTCATCTTACGGGACATCCGCTTTCTTT
12 | TRBJ1-1 | NA | TRBV10-3 | NA | CAISESWTEAFF | TGTGCCATCAGTGAGTCGTGGACTGAAGCTTTCTTT
13 | TRBJ2-5 | NA | TRBV5-6 | NA | CASSLWIQETQYF | TGTGCCAGCAGCTTGTGGATACAAGAGACCCAGTACTTC
15 | TRBJ1-3 | NA | TRBV29-1 | NA | CSVVSGPFSGNTIYF | TGCAGCGTTGTGTCGGGACCATTCTCTGGAAACACCATATATTTT
16 | TRBJ2-1 | TRBD2 | TRBV5-1 | NA | CASSGPGLAGPNEQFF | TGCGCCAGCAGCGGCCCGGGACTAGCGGGACCCAATGAGCAGTTCTTC
14 | TRBJ2-3 | TRBD1 | TRBV28 | NA | CASSRQGSTDTQYF | TGTGCCAGCAGCAGACAGGGAAGCACAGATACGCAGTATTTT